This is a list of T cell receptor beta chains from one sample in a study of blood T cell repertoires in COVID-19. Assay used: immunoSEQ multiplex PCR; TCRdb lists only in-frame clones, some missing. The sample has about 260,000 clones, more than 75% seen once. Specimen: peripheral blood. These receptors all stem from a man aged 40-49 years who had recovered from COVID-19. CDR3s include the opening cysteine and the closing phenylalanine or tryptophan. A D gene is named only where the DNA matches it firmly. The size entry is marked missing in some rows and otherwise reads once, few, many or a size class.

TRBV14	-	TRBJ1-6	-	CASSRQWNSPLHF	TGTGCCAGCAGCCGACAGTGGAATTCACCCCTCCACTTT
TRBV27	-	TRBJ2-5	-	CASSPPARETQYF	TGTGCCAGCAGTCCCCCCGCTAGGGAGACCCAGTACTTC
TRBV6-6	-	TRBJ1-2	-	CASSYLSYGYTF	TGTGCCAGCAGTTATTTGAGCTATGGCTACACCTTC
TRBV9	-	TRBJ2-4	TRBD1	CASSDNPGTGRNIQYF	TGTGCCAGCAGCGACAACCCCGGGACAGGGAGAAACATTCAGTACTTC
TRBV5-1	-	TRBJ1-2	-	CASSREEGNYGYTF	TGCGCCAGCAGCCGCGAGGAGGGGAACTATGGCTACACCTTC
TRBV9	-	TRBJ2-7	-	CASSVGQVFGEQYF	TGTGCCAGCAGCGTAGGCCAGGTTTTTGGCGAGCAGTACTTC
TRBV7-9	-	TRBJ2-1	-	CASSLAGAAYNEQFF	TGTGCCAGCAGCTTAGCCGGAGCGGCCTACAATGAGCAGTTCTTC
TRBV5-1	-	TRBJ2-1	TRBD2	CASRPGLAGGLFYNEQFF	TGCGCCAGCAGGCCCGGACTAGCGGGAGGACTATTTTACAATGAGCAGTTCTTC
TRBV6-6	-	TRBJ1-2	TRBD1	CASSRVFRTGAAYGYTF	TGTGCCAGCAGTCGGGTCTTCAGGACAGGGGCGGCCTATGGCTACACCTTC
TRBV5-4	-	TRBJ2-3	TRBD2	CASSHRQAGGTDTQYF	TGTGCCAGCAGCCACCGCCAAGCGGGAGGGACAGATACGCAGTATTTT
TRBV19	-	TRBJ2-7	TRBD2	CASIWREGLSALPPYEQYF	TGTGCCAGTATTTGGCGGGAGGGCCTTTCAGCGCTACCCCCTTACGAGCAGTACTTC
TRBV7-2	once	TRBJ2-5	TRBD2	CASRMGLAEMAQYF	TGTGCCAGCAGGATGGGACTAGCGGAGATGGCCCAGTACTTC
TRBV7-8	-	TRBJ2-1	-	CASSLAPIVNIGGDNEQFF	TGTGCCAGCAGCTTAGCTCCCATCGTGAACATAGGGGGGGACAATGAGCAGTTCTTC
TRBV7-8	-	TRBJ2-3	-	CASSLGQGSTDTQYF	TGTGCCAGCAGCTTGGGGCAGGGCAGCACAGATACGCAGTATTTT
TRBV4-3	-	TRBJ2-1	-	CASSQDIGGDEQFF	TGCGCCAGCAGCCAAGATATCGGCGGGGATGAGCAGTTCTTC
TRBV30	few	TRBJ2-1	TRBD2	CASAVGAGVYNEQFF	TGTGCCTCGGCGGTAGGAGCGGGAGTCTACAATGAGCAGTTCTTC
TRBV3-1/TRBV3-2	-	TRBJ1-2	-	CASSQRDRGGYTF	TGTGCCAGCAGCCAAAGGGATCGCGGGGGCTACACCTTC
TRBV7-6	-	TRBJ1-1	-	CASSLGGGNTEAFF	TGTGCCAGCAGCTTAGGGGGGGGAAACACTGAAGCTTTCTTT
TRBV27	-	TRBJ1-4	-	CASSFQRDEKLFF	TGTGCCAGCAGTTTTCAGCGGGATGAAAAACTGTTTTTT
TRBV6-1	-	TRBJ1-3	-	CASSEGWGRNTIYF	TGTGCCAGCAGTGAAGGTTGGGGGCGAAACACCATATATTTT
TRBV3-1/TRBV3-2	-	TRBJ2-1	TRBD2	CASSPPVGSGEYNEQFF	TGTGCCAGCAGCCCCCCCGTAGGAAGCGGGGAGTACAATGAGCAGTTCTTC
TRBV7-9	-	TRBJ2-5	TRBD1	CASSSTGTGEETQYF	TGTGCCAGCAGCTCAACCGGGACAGGGGAAGAGACCCAGTACTTC
TRBV7-3	-	TRBJ2-3	-	CASSLTSGLTDTQYF	TGTGCCAGCAGCTTAACGAGCGGCCTCACAGATACGCAGTATTTT
TRBV5-1	-	TRBJ2-7	-	CASSVGLGSALGTYEQYF	TGCGCCAGCAGCGTGGGGCTCGGGAGCGCCCTAGGGACCTACGAGCAGTACTTC
TRBV30	-	TRBJ2-1	-	CAWSPSNEQFF	TGTGCCTGGAGTCCTAGCAATGAGCAGTTCTTC
TRBV7-9	-	TRBJ2-3	TRBD2	CAAPGSGGISMNTQYF	TGTGCCGCCCCAGGGAGCGGGGGGATTTCCATGAATACGCAGTATTTT
TRBV19	-	TRBJ2-1	TRBD1	CASSLAGQGYNEQFF	TGTGCCAGTAGCCTCGCCGGACAGGGTTACAATGAGCAGTTCTTC
TRBV14	-	TRBJ2-1	-	CASSQGTGNEQFF	TGTGCCAGCAGCCAAGGAACAGGGAATGAGCAGTTCTTC
TRBV29-1	-	TRBJ1-1	-	CSVSHLTEAFF	TGCAGCGTTAGCCATTTGACTGAAGCTTTCTTT
TRBV2	-	TRBJ2-3	-	CASSSYRGARVDTQYF	TGTGCCAGCAGTTCGTACCGGGGGGCCCGGGTGGATACGCAGTATTTT
TRBV7-8	-	TRBJ2-6	-	CASSLAANVLTF	TGTGCCAGCAGCCTGGCGGCCAACGTCCTGACTTTC
TRBV6-5	-	TRBJ1-3	-	CASRRAPGDGNTIYF	TGTGCCAGCAGGCGGGCTCCCGGGGATGGAAACACCATATATTTT
TRBV5-1	-	TRBJ2-7	TRBD1	CASREGQAPLDEQYF	TGCGCCAGCAGAGAGGGACAGGCGCCCCTCGACGAGCAGTACTTC
TRBV3-1/TRBV3-2	-	TRBJ2-1	TRBD2	CASSLAGGSYNEQFF	TGTGCCAGCAGTCTAGCGGGGGGGTCCTACAATGAGCAGTTCTTC
TRBV5-8	-	TRBJ2-4	-	CASSLRQGLSKNIQYF	TGTGCCAGCAGCTTGAGGCAGGGACTTAGCAAAAACATTCAGTACTTC
TRBV5-6	-	TRBJ2-1	TRBD2	CASSLPGLALNNEQFF	TGTGCCAGCAGCTTGCCGGGACTAGCGTTAAACAATGAGCAGTTCTTC
TRBV7-8	-	TRBJ2-1	TRBD2	CASSLGLRGGNEQFF	TGTGCCAGCAGCTTAGGCTTGCGGGGGGGCAATGAGCAGTTCTTC
TRBV5-1	few	TRBJ2-1	-	CASSLVYFEQGDEQFF	TGCGCCAGCAGCTTGGTCTACTTCGAACAGGGAGATGAGCAGTTCTTC
TRBV5-4	-	TRBJ1-1	TRBD1	CASSFGQGAFPNTEAFF	TGTGCCAGCAGCTTTGGTCAGGGGGCTTTTCCGAACACTGAAGCTTTCTTT
TRBV5-1	-	TRBJ1-1	-	CASSLNSGNTEAFF	TGCGCCAGCAGCTTGAACAGTGGGAACACTGAAGCTTTCTTT
TRBV9	once	TRBJ2-2	-	CASSGTNTGELFF	TGTGCCAGCAGCGGGACTAACACCGGGGAGCTGTTTTTT
TRBV5-6	-	TRBJ1-3	-	CASSHLQGWSGNTIYF	TGTGCCAGCAGCCACTTACAGGGATGGTCCGGAAACACCATATATTTT
TRBV28	-	TRBJ1-2	-	CASSPVLGARGYTF	TGTGCCAGCAGTCCTGTCTTGGGGGCGCGTGGCTACACCTTC
TRBV6-5	-	TRBJ2-7	TRBD2	CASSTEGGFLEQYF	TGTGCCAGCAGTACCGAGGGAGGGTTCCTCGAGCAGTACTTC
TRBV7-6	-	TRBJ2-7	-	CASSLVPAGYEQYF	TGTGCCAGCAGCTTAGTACCAGCGGGCTACGAGCAGTACTTC
TRBV2	once	TRBJ2-5	-	CASTGLPFATQYF	TGTGCCAGCACCGGACTCCCCTTCGCGACCCAGTACTTC
TRBV7-7	-	TRBJ1-2	TRBD1	CASSPGGDRVHLGYTF	TGTGCCAGCAGCCCTGGCGGGGACAGGGTCCATCTCGGCTACACCTTC
TRBV2	-	TRBJ2-2	TRBD1	CASSVERGLTGELFF	TGTGCCAGCAGCGTTGAAAGGGGGCTAACCGGGGAGCTGTTTTTT
TRBV3-1/TRBV3-2	-	TRBJ1-1	TRBD1	CASSPGTGGLWAFF	TGTGCCAGCAGCCCCGGGACAGGGGGTTTGTGGGCTTTCTTT
TRBV5-4	-	TRBJ2-4	-	CASSSKQALAKNIQYF	TGTGCCAGCAGCTCTAAACAGGCGCTAGCCAAAAACATTCAGTACTTC
TRBV13	-	TRBJ1-2	-	CASSLKGPGAYTF	TGTGCCAGCAGCTTAAAGGGCCCAGGGGCCTACACCTTC
TRBV27	-	TRBJ1-2	-	CASSSRQLLNYGYTF	TGTGCCAGCAGTTCAAGACAGTTGCTGAACTATGGCTACACCTTC
TRBV7-9	once	TRBJ1-4	-	CASSLGRKLTNEKLFF	TGTGCCAGCAGCTTAGGGAGAAAGTTAACTAATGAAAAACTGTTTTTT
TRBV18	-	TRBJ2-5	TRBD1	CARAGTGSIRYQETQYF	TGTGCCAGAGCCGGGACAGGTTCGATAAGGTACCAAGAGACCCAGTACTTC